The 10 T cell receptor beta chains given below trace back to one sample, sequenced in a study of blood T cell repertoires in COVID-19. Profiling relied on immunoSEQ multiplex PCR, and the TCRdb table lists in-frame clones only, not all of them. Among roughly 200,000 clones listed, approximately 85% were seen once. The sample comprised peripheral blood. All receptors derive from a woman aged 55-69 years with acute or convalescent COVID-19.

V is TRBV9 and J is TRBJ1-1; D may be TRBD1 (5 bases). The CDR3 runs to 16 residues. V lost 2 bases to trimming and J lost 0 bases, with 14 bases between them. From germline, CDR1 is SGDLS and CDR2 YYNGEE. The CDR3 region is CASSVLTGLMNTEAFF. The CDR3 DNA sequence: TGTGCCAGCAGCGTTCTTACGGGACTCATGAACACTGAAGCTTTCTTT.

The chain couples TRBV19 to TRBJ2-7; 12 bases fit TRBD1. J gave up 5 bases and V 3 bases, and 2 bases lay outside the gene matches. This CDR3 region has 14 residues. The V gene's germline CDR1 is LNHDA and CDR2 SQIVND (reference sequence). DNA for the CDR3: TGTGCCAGTAGTATGGGACAGGGGGCGAACGAGCAGTACGTC. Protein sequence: CASSMGQGANEQYV.

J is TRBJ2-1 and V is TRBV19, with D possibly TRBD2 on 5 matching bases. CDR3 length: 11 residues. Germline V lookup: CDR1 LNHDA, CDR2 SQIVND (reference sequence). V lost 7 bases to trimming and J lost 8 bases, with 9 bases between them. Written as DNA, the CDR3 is TGTGCCAGTAAAGAGAGGGATGAGCAGTTCTTC. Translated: CASKERDEQFF.

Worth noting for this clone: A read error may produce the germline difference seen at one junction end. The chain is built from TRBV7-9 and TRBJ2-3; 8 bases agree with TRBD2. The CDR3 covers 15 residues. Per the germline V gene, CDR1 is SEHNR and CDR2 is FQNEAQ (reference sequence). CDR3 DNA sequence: TGTGCCAGCAGCCTAGCGGGCCGTAGCACAGATACGCAGTATTTT. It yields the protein CASSLAGRSTDTQYF.

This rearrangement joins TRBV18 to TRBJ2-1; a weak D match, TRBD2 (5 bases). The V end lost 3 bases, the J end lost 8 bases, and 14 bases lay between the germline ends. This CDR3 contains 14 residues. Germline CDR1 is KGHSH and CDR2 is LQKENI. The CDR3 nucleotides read TGTGCCAGCTCACCGCTACAGCACGGGGATGAGCAGTTCTTC. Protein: CASSPLQHGDEQFF. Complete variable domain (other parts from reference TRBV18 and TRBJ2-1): NAGVMQNPRHLVRRRGQEARLRCSPMKGHSHVYWYRQLPEEGLKFMVYLQKENIIDESGMPKERFSAEFPKEGPSILRIQQVVRGDSAAYFCASSPLQHGDEQFFGPGTRLTVL.

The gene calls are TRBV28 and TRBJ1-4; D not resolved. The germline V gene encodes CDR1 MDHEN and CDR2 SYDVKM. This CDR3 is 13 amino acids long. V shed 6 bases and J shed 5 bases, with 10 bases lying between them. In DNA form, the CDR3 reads TGTGCCAGCAGGAGCAGGAGGAATGAAAAACTGTTTTTT. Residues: CASRSRRNEKLFF.

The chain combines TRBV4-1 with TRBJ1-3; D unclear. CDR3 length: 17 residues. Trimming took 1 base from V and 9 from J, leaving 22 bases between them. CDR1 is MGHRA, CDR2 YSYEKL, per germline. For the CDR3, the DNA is TGCGCCAGCAGCCAAGTGGGTGCCGGGAGTACGCTCCGCACCATATATTTT. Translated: CASSQVGAGSTLRTIYF.

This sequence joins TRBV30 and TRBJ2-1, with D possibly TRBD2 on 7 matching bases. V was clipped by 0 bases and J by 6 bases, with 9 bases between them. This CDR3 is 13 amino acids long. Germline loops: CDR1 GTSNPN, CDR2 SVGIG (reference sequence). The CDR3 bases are TGTGCCTGGAGTGTACGGGGGGCCAATGAGCAGTTCTTC. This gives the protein CAWSVRGANEQFF.

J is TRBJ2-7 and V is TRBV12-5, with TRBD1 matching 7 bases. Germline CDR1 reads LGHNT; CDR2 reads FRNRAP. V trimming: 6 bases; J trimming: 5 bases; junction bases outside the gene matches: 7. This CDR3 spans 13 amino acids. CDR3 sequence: CASGKTGSNEQYF. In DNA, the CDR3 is TGTGCTAGTGGCAAGACAGGGTCGAACGAGCAGTACTTC.

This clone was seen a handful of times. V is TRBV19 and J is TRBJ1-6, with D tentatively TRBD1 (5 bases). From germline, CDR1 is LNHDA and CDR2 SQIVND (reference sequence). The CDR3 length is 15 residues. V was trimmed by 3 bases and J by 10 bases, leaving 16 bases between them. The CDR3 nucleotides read TGTGCCAGTAGTATGTATGGGACGGGGAGGTCACCCCTCCACTTT. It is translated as CASSMYGTGRSPLHF.